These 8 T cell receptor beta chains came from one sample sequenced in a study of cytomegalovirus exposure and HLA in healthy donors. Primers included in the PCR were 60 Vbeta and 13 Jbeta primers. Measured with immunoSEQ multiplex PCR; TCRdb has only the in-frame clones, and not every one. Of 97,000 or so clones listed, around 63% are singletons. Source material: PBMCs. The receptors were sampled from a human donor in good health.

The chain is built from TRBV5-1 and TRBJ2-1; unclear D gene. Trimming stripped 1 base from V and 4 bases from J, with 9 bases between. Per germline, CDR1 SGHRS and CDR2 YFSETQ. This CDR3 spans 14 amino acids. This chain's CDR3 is CASSLRLPYNEQFF. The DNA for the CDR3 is TGCGCCAGCAGCTTGAGACTCCCATACAATGAGCAGTTCTTC. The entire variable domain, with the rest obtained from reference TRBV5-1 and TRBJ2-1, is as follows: KAGVTQTPRYLIKTRGQQVTLSCSPISGHRSVSWYQQTPGQGLQFLFEYFSETQRNKGNFPGRFSGRQFSNSRSEMNVSTLELGDSALYLCASSLRLPYNEQFFGPGTRLTVL.

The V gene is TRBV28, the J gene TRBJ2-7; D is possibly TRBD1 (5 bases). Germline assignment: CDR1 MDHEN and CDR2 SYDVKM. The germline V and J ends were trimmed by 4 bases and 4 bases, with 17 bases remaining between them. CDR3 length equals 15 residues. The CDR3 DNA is TGTGCCAGCAGTTCCCCCAGGGCGGCGAGATACGAGCAGTACTTC. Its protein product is CASSSPRAARYEQYF.

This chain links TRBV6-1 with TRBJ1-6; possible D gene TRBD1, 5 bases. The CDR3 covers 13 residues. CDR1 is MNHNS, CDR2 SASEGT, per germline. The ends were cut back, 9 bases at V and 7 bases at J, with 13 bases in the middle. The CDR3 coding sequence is TGTGCCAGTTACCGACAGTTCAATTCACCCCTCCACTTT. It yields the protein CASYRQFNSPLHF.

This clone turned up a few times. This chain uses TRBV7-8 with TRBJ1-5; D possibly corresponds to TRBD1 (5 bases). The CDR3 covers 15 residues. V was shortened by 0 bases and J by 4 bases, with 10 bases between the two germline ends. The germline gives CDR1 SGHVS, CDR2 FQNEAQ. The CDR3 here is CASSLAGTENQPQHF. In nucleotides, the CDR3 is TGTGCCAGCAGCTTAGCAGGGACTGAGAATCAGCCCCAGCATTTT. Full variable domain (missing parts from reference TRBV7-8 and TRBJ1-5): GAGVSQSPRYKVAKRGQDVALRCDPISGHVSLFWYQQALGQGPEFLTYFQNEAQLDKSGLPSDRFFAERPEGSVSTLKIQRTQQEDSAVYLCASSLAGTENQPQHFGDGTRLSIL.

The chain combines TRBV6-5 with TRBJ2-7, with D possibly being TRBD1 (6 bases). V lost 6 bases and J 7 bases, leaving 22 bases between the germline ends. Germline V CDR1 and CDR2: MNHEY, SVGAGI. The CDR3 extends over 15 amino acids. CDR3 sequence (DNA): TGTGCCAGCAGCCCTGACAGGCGGAATTATGCAGAGCAGTACTTC. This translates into CASSPDRRNYAEQYF.

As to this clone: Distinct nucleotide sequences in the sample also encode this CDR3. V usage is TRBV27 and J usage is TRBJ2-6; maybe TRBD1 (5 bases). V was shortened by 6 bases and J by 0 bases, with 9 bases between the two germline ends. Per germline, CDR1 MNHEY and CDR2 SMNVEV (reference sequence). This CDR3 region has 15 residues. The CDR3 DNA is TGTGCCAGCAGAGGACATTCCTCTGGGGCCAACGTCCTGACTTTC. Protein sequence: CASRGHSSGANVLTF.

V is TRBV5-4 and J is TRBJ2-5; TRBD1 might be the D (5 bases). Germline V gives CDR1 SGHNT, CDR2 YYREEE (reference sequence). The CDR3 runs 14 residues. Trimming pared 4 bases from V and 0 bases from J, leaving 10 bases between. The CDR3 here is CASSRAGHQETQYF. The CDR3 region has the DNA TGTGCCAGCAGCAGAGCAGGGCACCAAGAGACCCAGTACTTC.

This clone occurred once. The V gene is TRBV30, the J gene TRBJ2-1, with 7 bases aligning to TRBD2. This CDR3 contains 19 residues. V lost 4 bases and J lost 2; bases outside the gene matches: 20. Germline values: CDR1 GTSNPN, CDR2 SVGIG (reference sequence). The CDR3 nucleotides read TGTGCCTGGAACTCATTGGGGGGAGGGTCTCTTAATGCCTACAATGAGCAGTTCTTC. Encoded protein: CAWNSLGGGSLNAYNEQFF.